This entry is about one T cell receptor beta chain. Its antigen target is currently unknown. Within one base of it there is no much larger clone, and no base qualities were kept. This entry is derived from a study of cytomegalovirus exposure and HLA in healthy donors (dated by TCRdb to 2016 to 2017). Notes on the research overall: An earlier analysis of several hundred of the donors reported approximately 260 Gb of sequence data and 117 million unique TCR beta sequences obtained from some 170 million T cells. Rather than using new phenotypic data, the later analysis identified candidate immune exposures from TCR beta sequences and from how often those sequences occurred across donors. A later genetic analysis used genome-wide SNP genotypes for about 60% of the roughly 670 donors, treating that subset as a discovery cohort. To study patterns of TCR occurrence, a later analysis re-analyzed previously published TCR beta repertoires from under 750 donors and added high-resolution HLA genotyping. The study aimed to test whether signatures of past pathogen exposure could be identified by cataloging public T cell receptors. Among about 390 genotyped donors of the cohort, an average of around 240,000 unique TCR beta nucleotide sequences were sequenced per donor, around a sixth of them non-productive. The number of typed donors differed by locus: 629-630 for A, B, C, DRB1 and DQB1; 522 for DQA1; approximately 610 for DPA1; and around 470 for DPB1. The T cell repertoires of 670 or so subjects were profiled by immunosequencing and related to cytomegalovirus serostatus. An earlier analysis of a few hundred of the donors applied high-throughput TCR beta sequencing to assess whether each TCR beta V gene segment acted as functional or pseudogenic. Every repertoire in the discovery cohort had been generated on one and the same sequencing platform. Alongside the repertoire data, information on donor age, sex, ethnicity and CMV serostatus was compiled. To predict cytomegalovirus infection status, the study brought together high-throughput TCR immunosequencing, statistical association of individual TCRs with disease status, and machine learning. An early release covering 550 to 650 HLA-typed donors comprised approximately 290 gigabases of sequencing data and some 79 million unique TCR sequences. HLA typing included class I and class II loci at four-digit resolution. The genetic ancestry cluster associated with self-reported Caucasian donors included roughly 84% of the roughly 390 genotyped donors. Besides the first cohort of about 730 subjects, a separate validation cohort made up of over 100 different subjects was used. Roughly five DR-DQ haplotypes were treated as single units for association and clustering because of strong linkage in the cohort.

Broader findings and caveats from the paper: Around 16 rarely observed V segments, including chromosome 9 orphons, were excluded from the earlier analysis of several hundred of the donors because counts were too low. In both the original and validation cohorts, the classifier was reported to diagnose cytomegalovirus status with high specificity and sensitivity. In a later analysis, TCR association rates were found to vary across HLA loci, with the most associated TCRs seen for DRB1 alleles and the fewest for HLA-C alleles. Because some donors lacked HLA typing at each locus, the association tests relied only on the typed subset. A further reported finding was that TCR beta sequences accurately predicted the HLA-A and HLA-B alleles for most subjects in the first cohort. In a later analysis, HLA-associated TCR beta chains showed more clonal expansion and lower generation probabilities than non-associated chains that were equally common. A later analysis reported that several top co-occurrence clusters appeared linked to parvovirus B19, influenza, CMV and Epstein-Barr virus. Correlated functional status among segregating V segments might reflect linkage disequilibrium, but an unknown experimental factor could not be ruled out. A cluster of highly shared sequence variants was judged likely to represent a technical artifact of the sequencing pipeline. It was suggested by the authors that the approach could potentially be generalized to other disease states and immunological phenotypes. A few of the identified cytomegalovirus-associated TCR beta chains were confirmed in vitro to be specific for cytomegalovirus antigens. When HLA alleles, especially DR and DQ, strongly co-occurred, TCR associations were difficult to assign to individual alleles. In an earlier analysis of fewer than 750 of the donors, most TCR beta V segments were observed in productive rearrangements about 87% or about 30% of the time, broadly matching IMGT annotations. While some public TCRs were present in many individuals, most TCR sequences turned up only very rarely across donors. According to a later analysis, most CMV-associated TCR beta chains appeared to be HLA-restricted, and the HLA associations seemed to be driven largely by CMV exposure. Presence/absence analyses assumed roughly uniform sequencing depth across donors, an assumption that may not hold. The study listed 150 to 200 TCR beta chains as associated with cytomegalovirus. In a later genetic analysis, fewer N-insertions in productive TCRs were reported among donors in an Asian-associated ancestry cluster than the roughly 700-donor mean. In this cohort, only TCR beta chains were sequenced, and detectable features were limited by the absence of alpha or paired-chain data. Specific HLA alleles were associated with roughly 17,000 TCR beta sequences at a false discovery rate of 0.05 in a later analysis. V-gene and J-gene trimming of TCR beta chains was associated with a missense DCLRE1C variant in a later genetic analysis, and the association was replicated in an independent cohort. Immune exposure information for the cohort was limited to CMV serostatus.

The cohort consisted of 600 or so healthy bone marrow donors. All cohort members were sampled while nominally healthy, although unrecorded immune exposures were likely present. The donor tested CMV seropositive, placing the donor among the 289 seropositive members of the cohort. Every donor gave a peripheral blood sample, and the peripheral blood mononuclear cells from that sample were used for TCR beta sequencing. Genomic DNA extraction from the blood cell samples was performed with the Qiagen DNeasy Blood Extraction Kit. Library preparation employed the immunoSEQ multiplex PCR assay. For the multiplex PCR, a mixture combining 60 forward primers for TCR Vbeta segments and 13 reverse primers for TCR Jbeta segments was used. The CDR3 region of rearranged TCR beta genes was amplified from genomic DNA with a multiplex PCR assay. The Illumina HiSeq System was used to sequence the amplified TCR beta libraries as 87-base-pair reads. As for how the authors treated the data: In a later analysis, tens of millions of unique TCR beta chains were counted across the approximately 620 repertoires, and roughly 11 million of these chains were shared by at least two donors. Raw reads were error-corrected and collapsed into unique sequences with a nearest-neighbor algorithm that merged closely related sequences to remove PCR and sequencing errors. V, D and J gene segments were assigned by aligning CDR3 sequences to IMGT reference sequences. For a sequence to be retained, a match of at least six nucleotides to both a V gene segment and a J gene segment was required. Rearrangements were classified as productive when the CDR3 lacked stop codons and remained in frame with V and J, and all other rearrangements were classified as non-productive. CDR3 was defined according to IMGT convention as the region running from the second conserved V-encoded cysteine to the conserved J-encoded phenylalanine. In an earlier analysis of some 550 of the donors, sequences lacking an unambiguous match to a single V gene segment were excluded. In an earlier analysis of 587 of the donors, a V segment was called functional when productive rearrangements were above 56.7%, and segregating when the standard deviation between donors exceeded 5%. A statistical classification framework was developed to diagnose cytomegalovirus status using the catalog of TCR beta chain sequences. In a later analysis, TCR nucleotide sequences were compared against IMGT/GENE-DB human TR gene sequences so that V and J genes could be assigned. In a later analysis, CDR3 sequences and most-parsimonious VDJ recombination scenarios were assigned using the TCRdist pipeline. In a later analysis, each TCR beta chain was defined by its CDR3 amino acid sequence together with its V-gene family, and reads lacking a unique V-gene family were excluded. As a way to deal with suspected cross-contamination and a sequencing artifact, a later analysis dropped hundreds of nucleotide sequences that were highly shared and had low generation probability. A later analysis calculated a clonal expansion index for each public chain from normalized within-repertoire ranks of inferred template counts. In a later analysis, generation probabilities were computed with a VDJ recombination model fitted to out-of-frame rearrangements, and the resulting probabilities were checked against IGoR. In a later analysis, TCR-TCR, TCR-HLA and TCR-CMV co-occurrence was scored with hypergeometric tests, and a repertoire-size bias correction was applied to TCR pairs. To estimate false discovery rates, a later analysis permuted the HLA or CMV assignments 20 times. In a later analysis, co-occurring TCRs were grouped with DBSCAN, and TCRdist sequence similarity was added when clustering was performed within HLA-allele-positive subsets. For co-occurrence clustering, repertoires with fewer than 30,000 or more than 120,000 public chains were excluded, along with about five repertoires with anomalous nucleotide sharing. TCRdb retrieved this table from immuneACCESS and kept in-frame rearrangements only. Not all clones are present; in checked studies, unresolved V genes account for under half, and no reason is known for the remainder. V, J and clone size are those of that table, while D and trimming were read from the DNA. The sample table contains 150,000 to 200,000 clones; only one count was recorded for roughly 79% of them. The top ten hold around 4.7% of the sample.

This TCR came from a woman aged 18-29 years in good health and CMV-seropositive. The sequencing input was PBMCs.

The sequence in DNA is TGTGCCTGGAGTTTGAGGGACGGGGGGACCCAGTACTTC. Translated, it gives CAWSLRDGGTQYF. Recombination joined TRBV30 with TRBJ2-5, and perhaps TRBD2 as D gene, on 6 matching bases. The germline V gene (reference sequence) specifies GTSNPN as CDR1 and SVGIG as CDR2. The V end loses 2 bases and the J end loses 7 bases, and a stretch of 14 bases separates them. The CDR3 runs 13 amino acids, cysteine and phenylalanine included. Of the read, only the CDR3 DNA is kept; its 39 bases are in frame from base 1.